This T cell receptor beta chain stems from a study of T cells in localized non-small cell lung cancer. A word on this clone: No antigen is known for it.

Between the trimmed V and J ends, which lost 3 bases and 10 bases, there was a span of 10 bases. The CDR3 contains 12 residues. The V gene's germline CDR1 is LNHDA and CDR2 SQIVND (reference sequence). Study outcomes and limitations: Sequencing involved a lone tumor region, leaving heterogeneity possible. The greatest T cell clonality was found in uninvolved adjacent lung (higher than in tumor). Elevated blood T cell density was associated with longer overall survival. Adjacent lung was found to contain a median approximately 62 of the top 100 tumor clones.

Assay: immunoSEQ multiplex PCR; the TCRdb copy retains only in-frame clones and omits some. The table includes 3,200 or so clones, around 50% detected once. The sequencing here drew on lymph node tissue, taken before any cancer treatment. The chain carries TRBV19 and TRBJ2-1; no firm D call. The receptor comes from a woman between 18 and 50 years old with stage I lung adenocarcinoma. CDR3: CASSMPYIEQFF. CDR3 bases: TGTGCCAGTAGTATGCCCTATATCGAGCAGTTCTTC.